Here is one TCR beta chain with its context. The junction had 8 bases not matched to a gene; V was cut back by 2 bases and J by 4 bases. From germline, CDR1 is SGHNT and CDR2 YENEEA. The CDR3 runs 16 residues. TCRdb re-derived calls from the 5' RACE reads in MiXCR, one entry per CDR3 protein. The profile shows 550,000 to 600,000 distinct CDR3 sequences, approximately 15% of them singletons. This sample was included in a study of T-cell memory formation after mild COVID-19. The clonotype originates from an adult woman who had mild COVID-19 (a few samples of this study predate the infection). Cell type and time point are not known. Sequenced: PBMCs or a T cell subset sorted from them (not recorded which). This chain joins TRBV11-3 and TRBJ2-5, with 9 bases matching TRBD1. CDR3 residues: CASSLSGTGMRETQYF. The CDR3 nucleotides are TGTGCCAGCAGCTTATCCGGGACAGGGATGCGAGAGACCCAGTACTTC. Full variable domain (remainder filled in from reference TRBV11-3 and TRBJ2-5): EAGVVQSPRYKIIEKKQPVAFWCNPISGHNTLYWYLQNLGQGPELLIRYENEEAVDDSQLPKDRFSAERLKGVDSTLKIQPAELGDSAVYLCASSLSGTGMRETQYFGPGTRLLVL.